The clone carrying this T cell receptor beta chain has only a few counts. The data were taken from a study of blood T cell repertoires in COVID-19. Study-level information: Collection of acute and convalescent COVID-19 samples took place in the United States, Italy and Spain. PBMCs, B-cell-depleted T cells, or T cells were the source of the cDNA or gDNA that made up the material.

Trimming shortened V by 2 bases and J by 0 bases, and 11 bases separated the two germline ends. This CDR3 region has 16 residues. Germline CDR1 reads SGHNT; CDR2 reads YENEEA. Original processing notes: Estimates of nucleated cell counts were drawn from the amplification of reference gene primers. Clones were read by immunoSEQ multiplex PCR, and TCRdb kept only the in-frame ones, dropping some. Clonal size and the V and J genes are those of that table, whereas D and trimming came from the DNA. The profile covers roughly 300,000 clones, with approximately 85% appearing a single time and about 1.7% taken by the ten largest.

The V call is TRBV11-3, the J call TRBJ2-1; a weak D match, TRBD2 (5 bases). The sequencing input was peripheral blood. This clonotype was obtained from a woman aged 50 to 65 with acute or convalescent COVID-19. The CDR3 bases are TGTGCCAGCAGCTTAATACTGGACTTCTCCTACAATGAGCAGTTCTTC. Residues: CASSLILDFSYNEQFF.